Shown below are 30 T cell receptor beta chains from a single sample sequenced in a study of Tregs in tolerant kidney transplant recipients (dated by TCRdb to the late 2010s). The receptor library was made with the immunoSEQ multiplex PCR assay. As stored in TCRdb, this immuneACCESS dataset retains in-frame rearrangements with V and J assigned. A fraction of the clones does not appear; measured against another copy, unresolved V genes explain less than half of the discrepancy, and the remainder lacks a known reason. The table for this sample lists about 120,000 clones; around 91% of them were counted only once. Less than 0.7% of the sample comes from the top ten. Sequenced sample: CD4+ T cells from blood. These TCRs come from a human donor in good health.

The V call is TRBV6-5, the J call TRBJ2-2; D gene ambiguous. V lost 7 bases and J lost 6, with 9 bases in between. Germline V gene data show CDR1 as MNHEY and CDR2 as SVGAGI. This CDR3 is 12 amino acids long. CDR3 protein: CASISYAGELFF. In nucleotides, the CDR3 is TGTGCCAGCATTAGTTACGCCGGGGAGCTGTTTTTT.

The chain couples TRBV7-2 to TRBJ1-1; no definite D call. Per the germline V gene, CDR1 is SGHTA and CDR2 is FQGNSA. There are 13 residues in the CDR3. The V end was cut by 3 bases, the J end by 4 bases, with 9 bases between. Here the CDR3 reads CASSFVTGTEAFF. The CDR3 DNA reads TGTGCCAGCAGCTTCGTAACCGGCACTGAAGCTTTCTTT.

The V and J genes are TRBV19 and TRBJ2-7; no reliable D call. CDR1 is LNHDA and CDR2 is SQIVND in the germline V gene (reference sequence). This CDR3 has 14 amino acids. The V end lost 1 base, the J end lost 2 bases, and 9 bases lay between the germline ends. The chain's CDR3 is CASSIAGVTYEQYF. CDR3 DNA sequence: TGTGCCAGTAGTATAGCTGGGGTGACCTACGAGCAGTACTTC.

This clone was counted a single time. CDR3 sequence: CASHNQYGQWGSNQPQHF. CDR3 in DNA: TGTGCCAGTCATAACCAATACGGACAGTGGGGTAGCAATCAGCCCCAGCATTTT. The J gene is TRBJ1-5, the V gene TRBV19, with D perhaps TRBD1 (6 bases). CDR3 length: 18 amino acids. The V and J ends lost 8 bases and 0 bases respectively, with 23 bases between them. Germline V lookup: CDR1 LNHDA, CDR2 SQIVND (reference sequence).

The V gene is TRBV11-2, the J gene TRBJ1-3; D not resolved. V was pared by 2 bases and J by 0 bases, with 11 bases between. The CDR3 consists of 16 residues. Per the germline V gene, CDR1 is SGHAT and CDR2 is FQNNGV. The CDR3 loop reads CASSLLAGSSGNTIYF. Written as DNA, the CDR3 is TGTGCCAGCAGCTTATTGGCAGGATCCTCTGGAAACACCATATATTTT.

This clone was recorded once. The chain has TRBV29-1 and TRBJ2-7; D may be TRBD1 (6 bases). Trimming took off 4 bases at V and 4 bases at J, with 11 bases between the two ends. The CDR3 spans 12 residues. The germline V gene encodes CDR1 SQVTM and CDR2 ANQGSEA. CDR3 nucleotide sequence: TGCAGCGTTGCGAGCAGGGGATACGAGCAGTACTTC. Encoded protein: CSVASRGYEQYF.

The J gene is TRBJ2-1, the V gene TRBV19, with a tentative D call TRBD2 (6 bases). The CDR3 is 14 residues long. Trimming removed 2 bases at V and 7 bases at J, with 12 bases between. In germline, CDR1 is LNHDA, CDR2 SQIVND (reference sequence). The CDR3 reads CASSIIPRGNEQFF. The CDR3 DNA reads TGTGCCAGTAGTATAATACCCCGGGGGAATGAGCAGTTCTTC.

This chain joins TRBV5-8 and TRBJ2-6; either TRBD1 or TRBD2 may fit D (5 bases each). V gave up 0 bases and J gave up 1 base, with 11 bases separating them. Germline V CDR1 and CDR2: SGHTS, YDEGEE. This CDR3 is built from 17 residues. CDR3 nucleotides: TGTGCCAGCAGCTTGGTGGGGGTTATGTCTGGGGCCAACGTCCTGACTTTC. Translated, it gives CASSLVGVMSGANVLTF.

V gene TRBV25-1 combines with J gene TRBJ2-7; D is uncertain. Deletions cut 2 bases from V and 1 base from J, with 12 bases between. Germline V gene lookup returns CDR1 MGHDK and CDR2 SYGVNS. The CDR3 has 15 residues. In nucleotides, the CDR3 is TGTGCCAGCAGTGAAACTGGGCAGCCTTCCTACGAGCAGTACTTC. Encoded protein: CASSETGQPSYEQYF.

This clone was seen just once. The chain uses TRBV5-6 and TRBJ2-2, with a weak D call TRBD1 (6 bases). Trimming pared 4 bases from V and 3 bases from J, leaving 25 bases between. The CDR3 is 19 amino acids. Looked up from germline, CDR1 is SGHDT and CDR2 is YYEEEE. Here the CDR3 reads CASSLQGFGGDLDTGELFF. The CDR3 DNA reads TGTGCCAGCAGCCTCCAGGGGTTCGGTGGAGATTTGGACACCGGGGAGCTGTTTTTT.

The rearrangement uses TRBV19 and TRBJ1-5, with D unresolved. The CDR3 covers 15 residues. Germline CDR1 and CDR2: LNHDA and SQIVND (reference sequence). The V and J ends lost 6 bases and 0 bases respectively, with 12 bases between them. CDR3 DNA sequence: TGTGCCAGTAGCCCACGACACTATAGCAATCAGCCCCAGCATTTT. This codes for CASSPRHYSNQPQHF.

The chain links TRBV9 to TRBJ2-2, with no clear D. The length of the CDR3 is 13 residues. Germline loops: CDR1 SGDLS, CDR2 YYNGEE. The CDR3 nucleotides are TGTGGCCCTGAGACTCGAAACACCGGGGAGCTGTTTTTT. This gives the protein CGPETRNTGELFF.

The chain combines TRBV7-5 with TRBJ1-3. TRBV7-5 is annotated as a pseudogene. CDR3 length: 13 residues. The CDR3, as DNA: TGTGTCAGAAGCTTTGACGACCGAAACACCATATATTTT. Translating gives CVRSFDDRNTIYF.

CDR3 nucleotide sequence: TGTGCCAGCAGCGGTCTATTTGGGACTAGCGGGGGGAACGCCTACGAGCAGTACTTC. Translation: CASSGLFGTSGGNAYEQYF. The V call is TRBV11-2, the J call TRBJ2-7; 15 nucleotides match TRBD2. V lost 5 bases to trimming and J lost 2 bases; unmatched junction nucleotides: 13. This CDR3 has 19 amino acids. The V gene's germline CDR1 is SGHAT and CDR2 FQNNGV.

This CDR3 reads CASKEGAEGYTF. In DNA form, the CDR3 reads TGTGCCAGTAAGGAGGGTGCGGAAGGCTACACCTTC. This chain connects TRBV19 to TRBJ1-2; D remains unclear. The CDR3 contains 12 residues. V lost 7 bases to trimming and J lost 8 bases, with 14 bases between them. In germline, CDR1 is LNHDA, CDR2 SQIVND (reference sequence).

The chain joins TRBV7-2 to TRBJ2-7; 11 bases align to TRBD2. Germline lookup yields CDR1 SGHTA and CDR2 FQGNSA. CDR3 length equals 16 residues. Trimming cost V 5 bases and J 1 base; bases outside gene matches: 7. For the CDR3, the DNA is TGTGCCAGCAGCCCCCAGGGACTAGCGGTTTCCTACGAGCAGTACTTC. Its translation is CASSPQGLAVSYEQYF. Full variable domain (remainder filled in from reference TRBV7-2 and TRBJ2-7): GAGVSQSPSNKVTEKGKDVELRCDPISGHTALYWYRQSLGQGLEFLIYFQGNSAPDKSGLPSDRFSAERTGGSVSTLTIQRTQQEDSAVYLCASSPQGLAVSYEQYFGPGTRLTVT.

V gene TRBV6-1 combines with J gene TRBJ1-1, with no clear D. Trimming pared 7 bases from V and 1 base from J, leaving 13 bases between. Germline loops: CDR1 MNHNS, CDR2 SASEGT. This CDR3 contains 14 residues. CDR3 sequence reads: CASNTRTSNTEAFF. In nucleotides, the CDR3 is TGTGCCAGCAACACCAGGACCTCGAACACTGAAGCTTTCTTT.

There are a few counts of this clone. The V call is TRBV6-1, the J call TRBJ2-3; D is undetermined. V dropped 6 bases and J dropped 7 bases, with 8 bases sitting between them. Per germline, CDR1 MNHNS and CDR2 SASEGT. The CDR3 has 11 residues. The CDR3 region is CASSSINTQYF. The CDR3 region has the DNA TGTGCCAGCAGCTCCATTAATACGCAGTATTTT.

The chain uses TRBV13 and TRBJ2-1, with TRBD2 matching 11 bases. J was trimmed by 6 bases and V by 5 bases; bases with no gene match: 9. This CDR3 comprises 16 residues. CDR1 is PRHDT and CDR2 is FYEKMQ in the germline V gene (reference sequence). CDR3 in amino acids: CASSQIAGGPGNEQFF. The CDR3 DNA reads TGTGCCAGCAGCCAAATAGCGGGGGGGCCGGGCAATGAGCAGTTCTTC.

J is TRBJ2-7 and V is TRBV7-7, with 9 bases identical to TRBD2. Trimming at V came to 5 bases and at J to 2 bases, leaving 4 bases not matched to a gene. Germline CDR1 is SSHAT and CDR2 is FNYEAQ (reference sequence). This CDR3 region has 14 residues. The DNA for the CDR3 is TGTGCCAGCAGCCCGACTAGCGGAGCCTACGAGCAGTACTTC. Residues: CASSPTSGAYEQYF.

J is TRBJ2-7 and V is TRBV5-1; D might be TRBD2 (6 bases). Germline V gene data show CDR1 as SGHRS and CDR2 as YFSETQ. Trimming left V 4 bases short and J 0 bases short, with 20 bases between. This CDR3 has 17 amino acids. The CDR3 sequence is CASSPPPAGPSSYEQYF. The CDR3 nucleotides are TGCGCCAGCAGCCCCCCCCCGGCGGGGCCTAGCTCCTACGAGCAGTACTTC.

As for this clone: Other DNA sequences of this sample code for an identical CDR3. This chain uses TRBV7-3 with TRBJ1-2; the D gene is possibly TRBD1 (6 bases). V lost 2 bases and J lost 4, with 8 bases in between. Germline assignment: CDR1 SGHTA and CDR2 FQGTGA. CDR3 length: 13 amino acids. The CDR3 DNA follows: TGTGCCAGCAGCTTAGACAGGAGCTATGGCTACACCTTC. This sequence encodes CASSLDRSYGYTF.

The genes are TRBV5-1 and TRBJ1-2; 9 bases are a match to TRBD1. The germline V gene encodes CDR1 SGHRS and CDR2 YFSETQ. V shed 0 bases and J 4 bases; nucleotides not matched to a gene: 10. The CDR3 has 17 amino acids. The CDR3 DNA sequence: TGCGCCAGCAGCTTGGCAAGCCGTCCGACAGGGGGCTATGGCTACACCTTC. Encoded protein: CASSLASRPTGGYGYTF.

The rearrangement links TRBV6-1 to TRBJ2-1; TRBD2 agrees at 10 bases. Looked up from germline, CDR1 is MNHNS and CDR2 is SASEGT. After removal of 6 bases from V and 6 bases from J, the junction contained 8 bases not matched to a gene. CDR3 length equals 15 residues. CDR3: CASSRGSGGGNEQFF. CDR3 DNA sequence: TGTGCCAGCAGCCGAGGGAGCGGGGGGGGCAATGAGCAGTTCTTC.

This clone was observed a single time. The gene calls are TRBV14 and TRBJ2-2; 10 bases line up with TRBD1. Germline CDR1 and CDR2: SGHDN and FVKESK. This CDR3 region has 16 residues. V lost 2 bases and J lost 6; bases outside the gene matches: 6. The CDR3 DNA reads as TGTGCCAGCAGCCAAAGACAGGGGGCGAGGCCCGGGGAGCTGTTTTTT. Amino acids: CASSQRQGARPGELFF.

CDR3 loop: CASSQDRTGGSDTQYF. The CDR3 bases are TGTGCCAGCAGCCAAGATCGGACGGGGGGCTCAGATACGCAGTATTTT. V is TRBV4-2 and J is TRBJ2-3; TRBD2 is a possible D gene (7 bases). In germline, CDR1 is LGHNA, CDR2 YNFKEQ. The CDR3 runs to 16 residues. The germline V and J ends were trimmed by 0 bases and 4 bases, with 14 bases remaining between them.

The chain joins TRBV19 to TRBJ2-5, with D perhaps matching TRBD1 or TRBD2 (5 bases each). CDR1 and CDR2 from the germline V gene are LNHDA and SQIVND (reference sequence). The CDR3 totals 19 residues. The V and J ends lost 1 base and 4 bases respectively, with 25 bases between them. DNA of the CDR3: TGTGCCAGTAGTATAGGGGCCCTAAGAGGGGTGGAGAGATTAGAGACCCAGTACTTC. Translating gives CASSIGALRGVERLETQYF.

CDR3 sequence: CSVEDRGRADTGELFF. The CDR3 nucleotides read TGCAGCGTTGAAGATAGAGGCCGGGCCGACACCGGGGAGCTGTTTTTT. The chain couples TRBV29-1 to TRBJ2-2; D is undetermined. Germline-derived CDR1 and CDR2 are SQVTM and ANQGSEA. The CDR3 is 16 amino acids. The V end lost 0 bases, the J end lost 3 bases, and 14 bases lay between the germline ends.

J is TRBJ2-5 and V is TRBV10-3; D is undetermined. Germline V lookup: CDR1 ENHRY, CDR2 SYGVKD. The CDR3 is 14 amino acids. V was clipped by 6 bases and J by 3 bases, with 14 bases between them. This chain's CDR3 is CAIRKGVTEETQYF. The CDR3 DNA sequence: TGTGCCATCAGGAAAGGTGTCACCGAAGAGACCCAGTACTTC.

CDR3 residues: CASSLSRSQETQYF. The CDR3 coding sequence is TGTGCCAGCAGCTTAAGTCGCAGCCAAGAGACCCAGTACTTC. V and J are TRBV7-7 and TRBJ2-5; D not resolved. This CDR3 has 14 amino acids. Trimming shortened V by 2 bases and J by 1 base, and 8 bases separated the two germline ends. Germline values: CDR1 SSHAT, CDR2 FNYEAQ (reference sequence).